This entry is about one T cell receptor beta chain. This sample is part of a study of cytomegalovirus exposure and HLA in healthy donors. As for the study in general: Previous work identified roughly 120 million unique TCR beta sequences from about 179 million T cells.

Germline-derived CDR1 and CDR2 are SGHTA and FQGNSA. This CDR3 spans 14 amino acids. With 4 bases clipped from V and 7 bases from J, the junction kept 8 bases outside the gene matches. The primer mix had 60 Vbeta and 13 Jbeta primers. Measured with immunoSEQ multiplex PCR; TCRdb has only the in-frame clones, and not every one. The sample holds approximately 75,000 clones, approximately 82% seen once. Donors in the study were healthy people who gave bone marrow. The rearrangement joins TRBV7-2 to TRBJ2-7; TRBD2 aligns across 9 bases. The sequenced sample consisted of PBMCs. The sequence derives from a man aged 65-85 years in good health and CMV-seropositive. The CDR3 DNA is TGTGCCAGCAGCTCCCCGGGGCTAGCGGGGGAGCAGTACTTC. Protein: CASSSPGLAGEQYF.